This section outlines one T cell receptor beta chain sequence together with its context. The target of this receptor is not known. Nothing much larger sits one base from this clone, and base qualities are not available. Library preparation was by the immunoSEQ multiplex PCR assay. TCRbeta CDR3 sequencing was performed at survey depth by Adaptive Biotechnologies, and CDR3 sequences, V/J genes, productive frequency and template counts were reported. Amplification of TCR beta CDR3 regions was performed from genomic DNA rather than from RNA. The published analysis was carried out like this. Jensen-Shannon divergence was used to quantify pairwise repertoire overlap between tissues, with a value of 1 indicating complete divergence and a value of 0 indicating identical repertoires. Tissues were clustered by single-linkage agglomerative hierarchical clustering of pairwise JSD values and displayed as dendrograms. GLIPH2 was run on all patient samples with simulation_depth 1000, kmer_min_depth 3 and cdr3_length_cutoff 8, and groups with more than two unique CDR3s were retained. A standardized tissue-overlap score extrapolated Jaccard GLIPH-group overlap across patients to a standard repertoire size of 1000 clones. Linear mixed-effect models, with tissue included as a fixed effect and individual included as a random effect, were used to assess associations of diversity with clinical or experimental variables. As stored in TCRdb, this immuneACCESS dataset retains in-frame rearrangements with V and J assigned. A fraction of the clones does not appear; measured against another copy, unresolved V genes explain less than half of the discrepancy, and the remainder lacks a known reason. That table is the source of V, J and clone size, and D and trimming were worked out from the DNA. A total of 9,700 or so clones appear in this sample, 60% to 80% of them only once. The ten largest clones represent around 26% of the sample.

The data originate from a study of tissue T cells after allogeneic stem cell transplantation (dated by TCRdb to 2022 to 2024). Notes on the research overall: For tissues with multiple samples, a pathologist reviewed H&E sections and gave sequencing priority to samples with histologically apparent lymphocytes. Using research autopsies of patients with and without GVHD, plus mouse models of GVHD, the study profiled TCR beta repertoires across many tissues. The human part of the study was a prospective observational study with no blinding and no randomization. Beyond this particular receptor, the publication reports: Few T cell clones were found to be shared across patients, but shared repertoire signatures across patients were revealed in a tissue-specific fashion by motif-based clustering. The patient cohort was small and clinically heterogeneous, and sampling depth was acknowledged as a limitation. Within patients, how anatomically similar tissues were was a major factor shaping TCR repertoire composition, regardless of disease or transplant status. For the non-GVHD comparator patients, no blood samples were available. The study did not determine which tissue TCRs were alloreactive or antigen-specific, and some clones might have been persisting host cells. Blood and spleen T cells captured only a limited portion of the TCR repertoire detected in tissues, in both patients and mice.

The CDR1 and CDR2 encoded by the germline V gene are SGHVS and FQNEAQ. The CDR3 starts with the cysteine, ends with the phenylalanine, and has 14 residues. Of the read, only the CDR3 DNA is kept; its 42 bases are in frame from base 1. After removal of 3 bases from V and 2 bases from J, the junction retains 2 bases not matched to a gene. The meaning of the sample's time point label: human tissue collected at research (rapid) autopsy. Three non-HCT comparator patients who had other cancers, at least five GI tract samples, and no known GI disease at death were chosen retrospectively. Autopsy tissues included GI sites from esophagus to rectum, liver, skin and lymphoid organs including spleen, after a median post-mortem interval of approximately nine hours. Autopsy specimens were bisected, with one portion flash-frozen in liquid nitrogen and the rest formalin-fixed; GI outer muscle layers were removed. To extract genomic DNA from frozen tissues, either the Mag-Bind Blood & Tissue DNA HDQ 96 Kit on a Chemagic 360 or the DNeasy Blood & Tissue Kit was used. Extracted DNA was further purified with the Genomic DNA Clean & Concentrator-25 kit because of concern about red blood cell contamination.

This chain is built from TRBV7-8 and TRBJ2-5; 8 bases in the middle match TRBD2. The clonotype comes from a male donor at least 60 years old with lung cancer. Sequencing used tissue from the stomach, obtained at autopsy. The sequenced DNA: TGTGCCAGCAGCTTCGGGACTAGTCAAGAGACCCAGTACTTC. This translates into CASSFGTSQETQYF. The full variable domain, with segments outside the CDR3 supplied by the reference TRBV7-8 and TRBJ2-5 proteins, appears as GAGVSQSPRYKVAKRGQDVALRCDPISGHVSLFWYQQALGQGPEFLTYFQNEAQLDKSGLPSDRFFAERPEGSVSTLKIQRTQQEDSAVYLCASSFGTSQETQYFGPGTRLLVL.